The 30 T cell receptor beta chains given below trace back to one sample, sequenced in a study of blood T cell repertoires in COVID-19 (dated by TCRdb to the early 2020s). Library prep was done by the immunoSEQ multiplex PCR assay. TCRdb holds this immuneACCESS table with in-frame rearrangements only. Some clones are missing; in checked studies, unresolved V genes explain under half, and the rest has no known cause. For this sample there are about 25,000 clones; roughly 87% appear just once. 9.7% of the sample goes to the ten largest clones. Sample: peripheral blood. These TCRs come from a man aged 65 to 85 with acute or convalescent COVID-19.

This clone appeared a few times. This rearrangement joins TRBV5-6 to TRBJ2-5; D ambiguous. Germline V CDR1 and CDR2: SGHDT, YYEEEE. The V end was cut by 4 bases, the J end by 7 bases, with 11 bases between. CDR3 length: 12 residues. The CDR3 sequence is CASSVTRGTQYF. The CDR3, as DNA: TGTGCCAGCAGCGTGACGAGAGGGACCCAGTACTTC. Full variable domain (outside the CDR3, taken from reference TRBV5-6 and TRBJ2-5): DAGVTQSPTHLIKTRGQQVTLRCSPKSGHDTVSWYQQALGQGPQFIFQYYEEEERQRGNFPDRFSGHQFPNYSSELNVNALLLGDSALYLCASSVTRGTQYFGPGTRLLVL.

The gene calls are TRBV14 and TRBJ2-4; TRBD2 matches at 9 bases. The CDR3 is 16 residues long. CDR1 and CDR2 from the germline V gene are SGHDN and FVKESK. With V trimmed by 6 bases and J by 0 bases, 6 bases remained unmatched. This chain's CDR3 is CASSRLADLAKNIQYF. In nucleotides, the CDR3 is TGTGCCAGCAGTAGACTAGCGGACCTAGCCAAAAACATTCAGTACTTC.

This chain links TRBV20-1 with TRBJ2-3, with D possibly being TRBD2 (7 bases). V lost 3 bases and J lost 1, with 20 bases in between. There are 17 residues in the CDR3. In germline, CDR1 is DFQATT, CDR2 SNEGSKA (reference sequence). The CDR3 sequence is CSASWGGAFLGTDTQYF. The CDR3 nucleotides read TGCAGTGCTAGTTGGGGGGGGGCGTTCCTAGGCACAGATACGCAGTATTTT.

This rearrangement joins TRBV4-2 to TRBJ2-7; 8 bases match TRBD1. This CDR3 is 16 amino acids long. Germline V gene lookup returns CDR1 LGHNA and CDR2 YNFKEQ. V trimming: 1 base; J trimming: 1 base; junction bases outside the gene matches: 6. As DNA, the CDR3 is TGTGCCAGCAGCCAAGGGACAGGGCTCGAGTCCTACGAGCAGTACTTC. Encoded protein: CASSQGTGLESYEQYF.

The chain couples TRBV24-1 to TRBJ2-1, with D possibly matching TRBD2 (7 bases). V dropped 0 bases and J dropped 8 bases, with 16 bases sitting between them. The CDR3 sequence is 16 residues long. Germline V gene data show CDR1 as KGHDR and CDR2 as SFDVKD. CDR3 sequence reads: CATSDLHAGAEDEQFF. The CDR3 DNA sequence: TGTGCCACCAGTGATTTGCATGCGGGGGCTGAGGATGAGCAGTTCTTC.

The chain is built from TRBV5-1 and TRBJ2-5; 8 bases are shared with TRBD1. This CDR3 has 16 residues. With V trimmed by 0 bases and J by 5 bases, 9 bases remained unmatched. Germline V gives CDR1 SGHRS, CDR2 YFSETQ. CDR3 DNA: TGCGCCAGCAGCTTGGGCCCAGGGGGCGGATGGGAGACCCAGTACTTC. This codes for CASSLGPGGGWETQYF. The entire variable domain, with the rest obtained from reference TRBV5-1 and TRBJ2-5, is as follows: KAGVTQTPRYLIKTRGQQVTLSCSPISGHRSVSWYQQTPGQGLQFLFEYFSETQRNKGNFPGRFSGRQFSNSRSEMNVSTLELGDSALYLCASSLGPGGGWETQYFGPGTRLLVL.

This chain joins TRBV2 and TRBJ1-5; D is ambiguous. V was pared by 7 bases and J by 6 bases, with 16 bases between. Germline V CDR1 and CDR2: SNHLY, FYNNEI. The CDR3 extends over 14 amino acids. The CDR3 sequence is CASIRDMDSQPQHF. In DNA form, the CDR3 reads TGTGCCAGCATTCGAGATATGGACTCTCAGCCCCAGCATTTT.

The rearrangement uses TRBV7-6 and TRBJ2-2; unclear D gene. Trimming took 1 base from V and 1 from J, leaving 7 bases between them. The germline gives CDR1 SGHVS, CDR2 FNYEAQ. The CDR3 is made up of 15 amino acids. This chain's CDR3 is CASSLVKLNTGELFF. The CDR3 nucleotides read TGTGCCAGCAGCTTAGTCAAATTGAACACCGGGGAGCTGTTTTTT. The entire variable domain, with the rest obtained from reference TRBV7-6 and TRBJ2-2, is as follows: GAGVSQSPRYKVTKRGQDVALRCDPISGHVSLYWYRQALGQGPEFLTYFNYEAQQDKSGLPNDRFSAERPEGSISTLTIQRTEQRDSAMYRCASSLVKLNTGELFFGEGSRLTVL.

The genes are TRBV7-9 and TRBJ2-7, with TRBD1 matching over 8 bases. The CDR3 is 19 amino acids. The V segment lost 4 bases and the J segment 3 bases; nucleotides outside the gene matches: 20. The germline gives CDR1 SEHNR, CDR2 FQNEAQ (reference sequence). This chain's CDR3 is CASSSLPTGDRFRDYEQYF. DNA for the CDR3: TGTGCCAGCAGCTCTCTCCCCACGGGGGACAGGTTTAGGGACTACGAGCAGTACTTC.

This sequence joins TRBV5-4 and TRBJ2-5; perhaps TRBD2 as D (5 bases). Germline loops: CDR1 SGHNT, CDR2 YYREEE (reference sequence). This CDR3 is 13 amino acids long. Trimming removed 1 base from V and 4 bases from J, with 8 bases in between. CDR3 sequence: CASSLRGTETQYF. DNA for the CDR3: TGTGCCAGCAGCTTGCGGGGTACAGAGACCCAGTACTTC.

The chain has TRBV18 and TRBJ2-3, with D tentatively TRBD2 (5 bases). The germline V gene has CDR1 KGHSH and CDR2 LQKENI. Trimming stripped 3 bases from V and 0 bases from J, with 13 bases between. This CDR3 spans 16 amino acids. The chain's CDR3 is CASSPWEFLSTDTQYF. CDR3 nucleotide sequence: TGTGCCAGCTCACCCTGGGAGTTTCTTAGCACAGATACGCAGTATTTT.

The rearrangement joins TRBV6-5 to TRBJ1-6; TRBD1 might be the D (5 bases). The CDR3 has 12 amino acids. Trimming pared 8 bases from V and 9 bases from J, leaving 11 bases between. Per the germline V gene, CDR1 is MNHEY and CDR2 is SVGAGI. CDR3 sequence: CASGARVSPLHF. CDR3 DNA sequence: TGTGCCAGCGGGGCCAGGGTTTCACCCCTCCACTTT.

CDR3 region: CASSRPDRIGGCGRQGYEQYF. The CDR3 DNA sequence: TGTGCCAGCAGCCGACCGGACAGGATTGGAGGTTGCGGTCGACAGGGGTACGAGCAGTACTTC. The rearrangement joins TRBV12-1 to TRBJ2-7; no check of the table's D call, TRBD1, against the DNA was made. TRBV12-1 is labeled a pseudogene. The CDR3 is 21 residues long.

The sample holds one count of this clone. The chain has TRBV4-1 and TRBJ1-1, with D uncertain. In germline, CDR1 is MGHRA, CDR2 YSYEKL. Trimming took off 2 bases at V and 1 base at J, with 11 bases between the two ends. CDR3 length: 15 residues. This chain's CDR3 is CASSQLIAPNTEAFF. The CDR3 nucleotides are TGCGCCAGCAGCCAACTAATCGCTCCGAACACTGAAGCTTTCTTT.

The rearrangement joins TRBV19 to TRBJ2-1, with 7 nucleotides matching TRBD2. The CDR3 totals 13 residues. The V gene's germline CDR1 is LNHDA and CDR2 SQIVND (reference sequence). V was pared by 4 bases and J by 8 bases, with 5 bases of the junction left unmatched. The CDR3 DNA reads TGTGCCAGTAGTAGGACGGGAGGCGATGAGCAGTTCTTC. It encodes CASSRTGGDEQFF.

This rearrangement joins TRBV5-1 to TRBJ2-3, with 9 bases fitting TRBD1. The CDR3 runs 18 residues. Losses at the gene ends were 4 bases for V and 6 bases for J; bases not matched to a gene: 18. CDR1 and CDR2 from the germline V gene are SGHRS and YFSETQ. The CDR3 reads CASSPDPPTGGMGDTQYF. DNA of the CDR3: TGCGCCAGCAGCCCGGACCCCCCGACAGGGGGTATGGGTGATACGCAGTATTTT.

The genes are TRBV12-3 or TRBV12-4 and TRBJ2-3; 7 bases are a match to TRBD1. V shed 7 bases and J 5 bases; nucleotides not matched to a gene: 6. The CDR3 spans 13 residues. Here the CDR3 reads CASTLGQRDTQYF. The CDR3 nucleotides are TGTGCCAGCACCCTGGGACAGCGAGATACGCAGTATTTT.

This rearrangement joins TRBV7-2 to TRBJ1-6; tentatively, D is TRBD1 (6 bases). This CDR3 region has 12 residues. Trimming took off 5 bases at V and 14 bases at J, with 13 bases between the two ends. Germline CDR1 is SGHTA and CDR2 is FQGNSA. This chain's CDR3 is CASSEDSTTLHF. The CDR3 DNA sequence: TGTGCCAGCAGCGAGGACAGCACAACCCTCCACTTT.

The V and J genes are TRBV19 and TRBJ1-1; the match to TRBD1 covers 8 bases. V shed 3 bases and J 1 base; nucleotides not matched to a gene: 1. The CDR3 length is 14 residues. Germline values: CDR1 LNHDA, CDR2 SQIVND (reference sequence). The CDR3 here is CASSMDRANTEAFF. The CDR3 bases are TGTGCCAGTAGTATGGACAGGGCGAACACTGAAGCTTTCTTT. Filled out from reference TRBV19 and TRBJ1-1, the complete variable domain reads DGGITQSPKYLFRKEGQNVTLSCEQNLNHDAMYWYRQDPGQGLRLIYYSQIVNDFQKGDIAEGYSVSREKKESFPLTVTSAQKNPTAFYLCASSMDRANTEAFFGQGTRLTVV.

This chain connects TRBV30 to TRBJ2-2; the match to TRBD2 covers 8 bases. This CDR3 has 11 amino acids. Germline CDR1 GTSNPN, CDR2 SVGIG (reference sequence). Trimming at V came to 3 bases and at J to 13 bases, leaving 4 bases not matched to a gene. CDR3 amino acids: CAWSGGARLFF. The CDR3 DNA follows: TGTGCCTGGAGCGGGGGGGCCCGGCTGTTTTTT.

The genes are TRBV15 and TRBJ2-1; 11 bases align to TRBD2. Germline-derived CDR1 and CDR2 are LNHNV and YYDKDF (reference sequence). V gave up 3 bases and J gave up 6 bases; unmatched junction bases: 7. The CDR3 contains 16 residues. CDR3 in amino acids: CATSRPDSGRANEQFF. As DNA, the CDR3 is TGTGCCACCAGCAGGCCAGATAGCGGGAGGGCCAATGAGCAGTTCTTC. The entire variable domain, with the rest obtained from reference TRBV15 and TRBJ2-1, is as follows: DAMVIQNPRYQVTQFGKPVTLSCSQTLNHNVMYWYQQKSSQAPKLLFHYYDKDFNNEADTPDNFQSRRPNTSFCFLDIRSPGLGDTAMYLCATSRPDSGRANEQFFGPGTRLTVL.

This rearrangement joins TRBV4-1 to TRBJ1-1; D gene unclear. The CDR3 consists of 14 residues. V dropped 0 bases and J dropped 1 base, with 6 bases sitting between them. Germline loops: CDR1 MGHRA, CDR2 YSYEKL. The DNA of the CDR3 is TGCGCCAGCAGCCAAGATCTCGGGAACACTGAAGCTTTCTTT. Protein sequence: CASSQDLGNTEAFF.

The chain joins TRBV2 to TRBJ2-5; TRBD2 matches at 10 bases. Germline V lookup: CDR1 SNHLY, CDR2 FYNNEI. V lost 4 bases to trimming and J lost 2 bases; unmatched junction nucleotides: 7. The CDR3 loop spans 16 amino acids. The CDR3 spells CASSGSLAGVQETQYF. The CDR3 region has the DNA TGTGCCAGCAGTGGTTCCCTAGCGGGGGTTCAAGAGACCCAGTACTTC.

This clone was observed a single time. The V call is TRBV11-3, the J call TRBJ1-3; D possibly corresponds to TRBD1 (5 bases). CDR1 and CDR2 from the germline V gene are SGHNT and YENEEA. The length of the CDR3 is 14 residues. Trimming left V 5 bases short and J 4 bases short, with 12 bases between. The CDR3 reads CASSTRQWGNTIYF. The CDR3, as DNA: TGTGCCAGCAGCACCCGACAGTGGGGAAACACCATATATTTT.

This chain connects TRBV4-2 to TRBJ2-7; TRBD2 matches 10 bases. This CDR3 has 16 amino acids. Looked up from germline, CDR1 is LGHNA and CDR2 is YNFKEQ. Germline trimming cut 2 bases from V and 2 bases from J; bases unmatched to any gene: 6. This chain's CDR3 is CASSQQLAGLPYEQYF. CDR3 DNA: TGTGCCAGCAGCCAACAACTAGCGGGACTCCCCTACGAGCAGTACTTC.

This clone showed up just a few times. The CDR3 region is CASSAGTGHGYTF. CDR3 DNA sequence: TGTGCCAGCAGCGCCGGGACAGGTCATGGCTACACCTTC. The J gene is TRBJ1-2, the V gene TRBV9, with 8 positions matching TRBD1. CDR3 length equals 13 residues. V shed 3 bases and J 6 bases; nucleotides not matched to a gene: 4. Germline V gene data show CDR1 as SGDLS and CDR2 as YYNGEE.

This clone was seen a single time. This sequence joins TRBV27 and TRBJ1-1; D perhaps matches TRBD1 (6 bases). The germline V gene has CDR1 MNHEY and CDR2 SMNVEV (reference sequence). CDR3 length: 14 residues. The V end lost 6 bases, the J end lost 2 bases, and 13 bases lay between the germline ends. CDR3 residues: CASRGASTNTEAFF. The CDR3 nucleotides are TGTGCCAGCAGGGGGGCCAGCACAAACACTGAAGCTTTCTTT.

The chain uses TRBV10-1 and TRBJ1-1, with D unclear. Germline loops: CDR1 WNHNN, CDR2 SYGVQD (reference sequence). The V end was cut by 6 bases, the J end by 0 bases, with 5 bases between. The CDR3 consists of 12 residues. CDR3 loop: CASRGMNTEAFF. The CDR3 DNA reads TGCGCCAGCAGGGGCATGAACACTGAAGCTTTCTTT.

This CDR3 reads CASSAANLGGGNTIYF. The CDR3 nucleotides read TGTGCCAGTAGTGCCGCCAATCTGGGAGGTGGAAACACCATATATTTT. The chain links TRBV19 to TRBJ1-3; D remains ambiguous. The CDR3 length is 16 residues. The germline V gene encodes CDR1 LNHDA and CDR2 SQIVND (reference sequence). Trimming cost V 5 bases and J 3 bases, with 17 bases left between them.

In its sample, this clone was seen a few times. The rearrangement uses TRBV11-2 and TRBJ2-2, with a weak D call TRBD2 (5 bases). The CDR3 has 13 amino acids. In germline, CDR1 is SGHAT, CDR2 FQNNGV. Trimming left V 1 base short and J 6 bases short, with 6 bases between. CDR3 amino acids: CASSLVGAGELFF. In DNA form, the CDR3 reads TGTGCCAGCAGCTTAGTCGGGGCCGGGGAGCTGTTTTTT.